This T cell receptor (beta chain) originates from a study of shared clonotypes between healthy human individuals. Study in general: Donors, aged 18 to 49, were a couple of women and a few men. CD4 naive and CD4 memory each took three plates per donor, while CD8 naive took two and CD8 memory one.

Libraries were prepared by immunoSEQ multiplex PCR; TCRdb keeps only in-frame clonotypes and omits some of them. The repertoire holds about 1 million clones, about 75% seen once, with approximately 1.5% in the top ten. V lost 0 bases, J lost 4 bases, and 12 bases lay in between. Per the germline V gene, CDR1 is LNHNV and CDR2 is YYDKDF (reference sequence). There are 16 residues in the CDR3. The sample was memory CD4+ T cells sorted from blood. Subset indicated: CD45RA-negative fraction. This clonotype originated in a man between 18 and 29 years old in good health. V usage is TRBV15 and J usage is TRBJ2-2; unclear D gene. The CDR3 DNA reads as TGTGCCACCAGCAGAGAAGGTCGGACCCTCACCGGGGAGCTGTTTTTT. Translated: CATSREGRTLTGELFF.